These 19 T cell receptor beta chains share one sample of origin, sequenced in a study of shared clonotypes between healthy human individuals (dated by TCRdb to about 2020). Libraries were constructed by the immunoSEQ multiplex PCR assay. Imported from immuneACCESS, the table was reduced by TCRdb to in-frame sequences with V and J called. These copies leave out some clones; in studies compared against another copy, an unresolved V gene accounts for under half, and the cause of the remainder is not known. This sample holds roughly 1,100,000 clones; about 75% were observed only once. 1.4% of the sample is held by the ten biggest clonotypes. Source material: memory CD4+ T cells sorted from blood. The meaning of the sample's cell subset or site label: CD45RA-negative fraction. The origin of the receptors is a man between 18 and 35 years old in good health.

This clone has only one observation. V and J are TRBV29-1 and TRBJ2-7, with unresolved D. Looked up from germline, CDR1 is SQVTM and CDR2 is ANQGSEA. The V gene lost 4 bases and the J gene lost 1 base, with 11 bases spanning the gap. The CDR3 spans 13 residues. CDR3 nucleotides: TGCAGCGTTGCCGGCAGGCTTTCCTACGAGCAGTACTTC. It yields the protein CSVAGRLSYEQYF.

This clone occurred a few times. The sample carries other DNA sequences with the same CDR3. The chain couples TRBV2 to TRBJ2-5; D not certain. The CDR3 contains 11 residues. The V end lost 6 bases, the J end lost 5 bases, and 7 bases lay between the germline ends. Germline values: CDR1 SNHLY, CDR2 FYNNEI. In DNA form, the CDR3 reads TGTGCCAGCAGACGTACGGAGACCCAGTACTTC. Its translation is CASRRTETQYF.

The chain joins TRBV28 to TRBJ1-1; no clear D gene. CDR3 length: 12 amino acids. The germline V and J ends were trimmed by 6 bases and 9 bases, with 14 bases remaining between them. Germline CDR1 is MDHEN and CDR2 is SYDVKM. The CDR3 sequence is CASSLNRGQAFF. In nucleotides, the CDR3 is TGTGCCAGCAGCCTCAACAGAGGGCAAGCTTTCTTT.

In its sample, this clone was seen a few times. V gene TRBV5-1 combines with J gene TRBJ1-1; D remains ambiguous. V was pared by 0 bases and J by 6 bases, with 9 bases between. Per the germline V gene, CDR1 is SGHRS and CDR2 is YFSETQ. This CDR3 spans 13 amino acids. In DNA form, the CDR3 reads TGCGCCAGCAGCTTGGTAGGGAAGGCTGAAGCTTTCTTT. Amino acids: CASSLVGKAEAFF.

V is TRBV27 and J is TRBJ2-3; 10 bases fit TRBD2. This CDR3 spans 16 amino acids. V shed 7 bases, J shed 0 bases, and the junction held 7 bases outside the gene matches. CDR1 MNHEY and CDR2 SMNVEV come from the germline V gene (reference sequence). The DNA of the CDR3 is TGTGCCAGCAAGGAGCGGGGGGGCTTAAGCACAGATACGCAGTATTTT. Amino acid sequence: CASKERGGLSTDTQYF.

There are many counts of this clone. The rearrangement uses TRBV19 and TRBJ1-1; no firm D call. Germline V CDR1 and CDR2: LNHDA, SQIVND (reference sequence). CDR3 size: 14 residues. V was pared by 7 bases and J by 7 bases, with 19 bases between. The CDR3 protein is CASKEGGLGFEAFF. The CDR3 DNA reads TGTGCCAGTAAGGAGGGAGGTTTGGGTTTTGAAGCTTTCTTT.

The chain recombines TRBV6-5 with TRBJ1-5, with D perhaps matching TRBD1 (5 bases). Germline V gives CDR1 MNHEY, CDR2 SVGAGI. Trimming removed 6 bases from V and 0 bases from J, with 12 bases in between. CDR3 length equals 15 residues. The CDR3 nucleotides are TGTGCCAGCAGAGCCGACAGAAATAGCAATCAGCCCCAGCATTTT. It encodes CASRADRNSNQPQHF.

This clone was detected a few times. The chain is built from TRBV6-5 and TRBJ1-2; 8 bases agree with TRBD1. The germline CDR1 and CDR2 sequences are MNHEY and SVGAGI. CDR3 length equals 16 residues. V lost 4 bases to trimming and J lost 0 bases; unmatched junction nucleotides: 7. In DNA form, the CDR3 reads TGTGCCAGCAGTTCTACTCCGGGACAGGCTAACTATGGCTACACCTTC. Encoded protein: CASSSTPGQANYGYTF.

The DNA for the CDR3 is TGTGCCAGCTCACCCTCTATAGGCGGTAACTATGGCTACACCTTC. This codes for CASSPSIGGNYGYTF. The chain recombines TRBV18 with TRBJ1-2; D not resolved. V dropped 3 bases and J dropped 1 base, with 12 bases sitting between them. This CDR3 has 15 amino acids. The germline V gene encodes CDR1 KGHSH and CDR2 LQKENI.

This clone was counted only a few times. The J gene is TRBJ1-1, the V gene TRBV19; the match to TRBD1 covers 8 bases. The CDR3 contains 16 residues. CDR1 is LNHDA, CDR2 SQIVND, per germline (reference sequence). Trimming at V came to 6 bases and at J to 1 base, leaving 10 bases not matched to a gene. The CDR3: CASRWGRGRTNTEAFF. The CDR3 DNA reads as TGTGCCAGTAGATGGGGCAGGGGGCGGACGAACACTGAAGCTTTCTTT.

The gene calls are TRBV30 and TRBJ1-2, with a weak D call TRBD1 (5 bases). There are 17 residues in the CDR3. In germline, CDR1 is GTSNPN, CDR2 SVGIG (reference sequence). With 0 bases removed from V and 4 bases from J, the gap between germline ends came to 21 bases. The CDR3 protein is CAWSVRPGGTASYGYTF. CDR3 coding DNA: TGTGCCTGGAGTGTACGCCCCGGCGGGACGGCCTCCTATGGCTACACCTTC.

The chain has TRBV5-6 and TRBJ2-3, with 10 positions matching TRBD2. The CDR3 consists of 16 residues. Germline V gene sequence: CDR1 SGHDT, CDR2 YYEEEE. V trimming: 3 bases; J trimming: 2 bases; junction bases outside the gene matches: 6. The CDR3 region is CASSWRTSGFTDTQYF. The CDR3 DNA reads as TGTGCCAGCAGCTGGAGGACTAGCGGCTTCACAGATACGCAGTATTTT.

This clone was counted once. The genes are TRBV10-3 and TRBJ2-3; TRBD2 agrees at 7 bases. The ends lost 6 bases at V and 0 bases at J; junction bases unmatched: 9. The CDR3 consists of 16 residues. CDR1 ENHRY and CDR2 SYGVKD come from the germline V gene. CDR3 nucleotides: TGTGCCATCAGCGGTCGCAGCGGGGCTAGCACAGATACGCAGTATTTT. Translation: CAISGRSGASTDTQYF.

The chain carries TRBV10-3 and TRBJ1-1; D perhaps matches TRBD1 (5 bases). This CDR3 has 13 residues. From germline, CDR1 is ENHRY and CDR2 SYGVKD. Trimming removed 6 bases from V and 4 bases from J, with 12 bases in between. The CDR3 nucleotides are TGTGCCATCAGAGACCGGGACGCCACTGAAGCTTTCTTT. This gives the protein CAIRDRDATEAFF.

V is TRBV11-2 and J is TRBJ2-7; either TRBD1 or TRBD2 may supply D (5 bases each). Deletions cut 6 bases from V and 3 bases from J, with 30 bases between. The germline V gene has CDR1 SGHAT and CDR2 FQNNGV. The CDR3 covers 19 residues. CDR3 in DNA: TGTGCCAGCAGGACCAGCCGGGGACCTAGCCTAAATTCTTTCTACGAGCAGTACTTC. Translating gives CASRTSRGPSLNSFYEQYF.

As to this clone: Additional DNA sequences in this sample encode the identical CDR3. V usage is TRBV27 and J usage is TRBJ2-1; D not resolved. The germline gives CDR1 MNHEY, CDR2 SMNVEV (reference sequence). Trimming cost V 0 bases and J 7 bases, with 1 base left between them. This CDR3 spans 11 amino acids. Here the CDR3 reads CASSLSNEQFF. Written as DNA, the CDR3 is TGTGCCAGCAGTTTATCTAATGAGCAGTTCTTC.

The chain combines TRBV6-4 with TRBJ2-3; no clear D. Per germline, CDR1 MRHNA and CDR2 SNTAGT. V was cut by 6 bases and J by 6 bases, with 13 bases left in between. There are 13 residues in the CDR3. CDR3 region: CASSQEAMDTQYF. The CDR3 DNA reads as TGTGCCAGCAGCCAGGAAGCAATGGATACGCAGTATTTT.

The chain uses TRBV28 and TRBJ1-2; D ambiguous. The CDR3 totals 13 residues. Germline V gives CDR1 MDHEN, CDR2 SYDVKM. Trimming took 7 bases from V and 2 from J, leaving 11 bases between them. CDR3 sequence (DNA): TGTGCCAGCACCACGGACCAAAACTATGGCTACACCTTC. Translating it yields CASTTDQNYGYTF.

The chain couples TRBV5-4 to TRBJ2-1; D ambiguous. Germline CDR1 SGHNT, CDR2 YYREEE (reference sequence). The CDR3 is made up of 16 amino acids. V lost 0 bases to trimming and J lost 0 bases, with 10 bases between them. CDR3: CASSLAKGSSYNEQFF. The CDR3 DNA reads TGTGCCAGCAGCTTGGCTAAGGGCAGCTCCTACAATGAGCAGTTCTTC.